This TCR beta chain is from a study of shared clonotypes between healthy human individuals. The CDR3 has 14 amino acids. Between the trimmed V and J ends, which lost 1 base and 2 bases, there was a span of 10 bases. Germline V gene lookup returns CDR1 SGHRS and CDR2 YFSETQ. CD45RO negativity and positive selection for CCR7 defined naive CD8 cells, a population that excluded terminally differentiated effector memory CD45RA+ cells. Concerning this clone itself: Its antigen is still unknown.

Notes on the study in general: Clonotype sharing across donors was expected to vary with sequencing depth.

The repertoire was sequenced with immunoSEQ multiplex PCR; TCRdb's copy has only in-frame clones and lacks some. This table holds 800,000 or so clones, about 97% found once. Sequenced: naive CD8+ T cells sorted from blood. The receptor was isolated from a man in his thirties or forties in good health. J is TRBJ2-7 and V is TRBV5-1; D may correspond to TRBD1 or TRBD2 (5 bases each). CDR3 sequence reads: CASSLRGDAYEQYF. For the CDR3, the DNA is TGCGCCAGCAGCTTGAGAGGGGATGCCTACGAGCAGTACTTC.